This TCR beta chain was recovered during a study of T cell responses to AZD1222 COVID-19 vaccine. Study-level results: Repertoires were sampled only after the peak T cell response.

The CDR3 length is 14 residues. V lost 7 bases to trimming and J lost 4 bases, with 18 bases between them. Germline V CDR1 and CDR2: SGHNT, YYREEE (reference sequence). Data came from immunoSEQ multiplex PCR; TCRdb stores just in-frame clones and leaves some out. The sample lists 70,000 to 95,000 clones, about 88% seen once, with under 5% in the top ten. This clone came up once. Its cognate antigen is unknown. This receptor was taken from an adult in good health. The input for sequencing was peripheral blood, taken on day 0 of AZD1222 vaccination. The rearrangement joins TRBV5-4 to TRBJ2-7; TRBD2 might be the D (5 bases). The CDR3 loop is CASRERADSYEQYF. For the CDR3, the DNA is TGTGCCAGCCGTGAGAGGGCGGATTCGTACGAGCAGTACTTC.